These 27 T cell receptor beta chains came from one sample sequenced in a study of blood T cells in healthy people across ages (dated by TCRdb to the mid-2010s). Library preparation was by 5' RACE. The sequencer was an Illumina HiSeq 2500. A second PCR of roughly 6 to 11 cycles was run with a J-beta primer mix and a sample-barcoded 5' primer. TCRdb cleaned the public reads at Q25 with fastp, built clones with MiXCR and kept in-frame beta chains. All rows with the same CDR3 protein become a single entry with the most common DNA and genes. The sample table contains hundreds of thousands of distinct CDR3 sequences; only one count was recorded for 40% to 45% of them. The ten top clones hold around 30% of the sample. Source material: blood. The receptors come from an elderly man in good health.

The genes are TRBV6-5 and TRBJ2-1; the match to TRBD1 covers 7 bases. The CDR3 length is 15 residues. Germline loops: CDR1 MNHEY, CDR2 SVGAGI. Trimming cost V 5 bases and J 2 bases; bases outside gene matches: 6. The CDR3 protein is CASSPDRLPYNEQFF. In nucleotides, the CDR3 is TGTGCCAGCAGTCCGGACAGGCTACCCTACAATGAGCAGTTCTTC.

A few counts support this clonotype. The genes are TRBV7-2 and TRBJ2-1, with 8 bases that match TRBD1. The CDR3 is 15 amino acids. Germline V gene data show CDR1 as SGHTA and CDR2 as FQGNSA. Trimming took 5 bases from V and 6 from J; bases not matched to a gene: 9. The CDR3 here is CASSPTGAPSNEQFF. The CDR3 DNA reads TGTGCCAGCAGCCCGACAGGGGCCCCCTCCAATGAGCAGTTCTTC.

A word on this clonotype: A much larger clonotype is one base distant, so this may be a read error. The chain couples TRBV4-1 to TRBJ1-2; a possible D gene is TRBD1 (6 bases). The V gene's germline CDR1 is MGHRA and CDR2 YSYEKL. This CDR3 has 17 residues. The V end lost 4 bases, the J end lost 4 bases, and 22 bases lay between the germline ends. DNA for the CDR3: TGCGCCAGCAGCCCCACTACCGGGACAATCGCTAGCTATGGCTACACCTTC. Translated, it gives CASSPTTGTIASYGYTF.

The chain combines TRBV4-2 with TRBJ2-2; possibly TRBD1 or TRBD2 for D (5 bases each). The CDR3 has 17 amino acids. The germline V and J ends were trimmed by 3 bases and 1 base, with 15 bases remaining between them. Looked up from germline, CDR1 is LGHNA and CDR2 is YNFKEQ. CDR3 coding DNA: TGTGCCAGCAGCCAGCAGAAGGGACCCGAGAACACCGGGGAGCTGTTTTTT. Residues: CASSQQKGPENTGELFF.

This chain connects TRBV10-1 to TRBJ1-1; 7 bases are a match to TRBD1. This CDR3 is built from 16 residues. The germline CDR1 and CDR2 sequences are WNHNN and SYGVQD (reference sequence). Trimming at V came to 4 bases and at J to 0 bases, leaving 8 bases not matched to a gene. The CDR3 nucleotides are TGCGCCAGCAGTGGACAGGGAGGGGGAATGAACACTGAAGCTTTCTTT. This codes for CASSGQGGGMNTEAFF.

This clonotype was picked up many times. The chain uses TRBV7-2 and TRBJ1-2; the D gene is possibly TRBD1 (5 bases). The germline CDR1 and CDR2 sequences are SGHTA and FQGNSA. The CDR3 is 13 residues long. V was cut by 2 bases and J by 8 bases, with 12 bases left in between. CDR3 bases: TGTGCCAGCAGCTTAAAGAAGGGGATCGGCTACACCTTC. This codes for CASSLKKGIGYTF.

This clonotype is a singleton in its sample. The chain employs TRBV25-1 and TRBJ2-1; maybe TRBD2 (5 bases). The V gene lost 3 bases and the J gene lost 9 bases, with 12 bases spanning the gap. The CDR3 is 13 amino acids. Germline V gives CDR1 MGHDK, CDR2 SYGVNS. In nucleotides, the CDR3 is TGTGCCAGCAGTGAGAGGGTCTCCCTTGAGCAGTTCTTC. It yields the protein CASSERVSLEQFF.

This clonotype was seen only a few times. The chain carries TRBV28 and TRBJ2-5, with D perhaps TRBD1 (5 bases). Deletions cut 6 bases from V and 3 bases from J, with 17 bases between. In germline, CDR1 is MDHEN, CDR2 SYDVKM. The CDR3 sequence is 15 residues long. The CDR3 loop is CASSPRRAGKETQYF. CDR3 bases: TGTGCCAGCAGCCCCCGCAGGGCCGGAAAAGAGACCCAGTACTTC. The full variable domain, with the rest looked up from reference TRBV28 and TRBJ2-5, is DVKVTQSSRYLVKRTGEKVFLECVQDMDHENMFWYRQDPGLGLRLIYFSYDVKMKEKGDIPEGYSVSREKKERFSLILESASTNQTSMYLCASSPRRAGKETQYFGPGTRLLVL.

The chain employs TRBV7-2 and TRBJ2-7, with 7 nucleotides matching TRBD2. Germline values: CDR1 SGHTA, CDR2 FQGNSA. V shed 4 bases and J 1 base; nucleotides not matched to a gene: 13. The CDR3 has 17 residues. CDR3 DNA: TGTGCCAGCAGCTCCGGGGAAAGGAGCGGGGCTTCCTACGAGCAGTACTTC. As protein: CASSSGERSGASYEQYF.

This clonotype was seen only a few times. The chain combines TRBV3-1 with TRBJ1-2; 9 positions agree with TRBD1. The CDR3 totals 15 residues. Trimming removed 2 bases from V and 4 bases from J; junction bases left unmatched: 5. Looked up from germline, CDR1 is LGHDT and CDR2 is YNNKEL (reference sequence). The CDR3: CASSQTGTGLYGYTF. The CDR3 DNA follows: TGTGCCAGCAGCCAAACCGGGACAGGGCTCTATGGCTACACCTTC.

This clonotype was detected only once. The chain carries TRBV20-1 and TRBJ2-7, with no clear D. The J call may be wrong; the DNA end is better matched by TRBJ2-5. The CDR3 length is 15 residues. Germline assignment: CDR1 DFQATT and CDR2 SNEGSKA (reference sequence). CDR3 residues: CSAPENGVRRETQYF. The DNA for the CDR3 is TGCAGTGCACCTGAAAATGGTGTCAGGCGGGAGACCCAGTACTTC.

This clonotype was counted between two and nine times. This rearrangement joins TRBV20-1 to TRBJ1-4; 9 bases fit TRBD1. This CDR3 comprises 13 residues. The germline V gene encodes CDR1 DFQATT and CDR2 SNEGSKA (reference sequence). Unmatched junction bases numbered 6, after V lost 5 bases and J lost 8 bases. The CDR3 sequence is CSAGGQGREKLFF. In nucleotides, the CDR3 is TGCAGTGCTGGGGGACAGGGTAGAGAAAAACTGTTTTTT.

The V call is TRBV29-1, the J call TRBJ2-1; no reliable D call. The J call is uncertain, as TRBJ2-7 better fits the DNA end. CDR3 length: 15 amino acids. CDR1 and CDR2 (germline): SQVTM, ANQGSEA. This chain's CDR3 is CSVDPGTSSYNEQYF. As DNA, the CDR3 is TGCAGCGTTGATCCGGGCACGAGCTCCTACAATGAGCAGTACTTC.

This chain links TRBV20-1 with TRBJ2-3; possibly TRBD2 for D (6 bases). Per germline, CDR1 DFQATT and CDR2 SNEGSKA (reference sequence). The CDR3 covers 11 residues. The CDR3 loop is CGAGYADTQYF. The DNA for the CDR3 is TGCGGCGCGGGATACGCAGATACGCAGTATTTT.

The V gene is TRBV5-1, the J gene TRBJ2-7; 16 bases match TRBD2. This CDR3 spans 17 amino acids. CDR1 and CDR2 (germline): SGHRS, YFSETQ. Trimming cost V 4 bases and J 4 bases; bases outside gene matches: 8. Written as DNA, the CDR3 is TGCGCCAGCAGCCAGGGACTAGCGGGGGGGCCCGGGTACGAGCAGTACTTC. Protein product: CASSQGLAGGPGYEQYF.

Remarks on this clonotype: Germline is not matched at one junction end, which may reflect a read error. The V gene is TRBV7-8, the J gene TRBJ2-2, with D perhaps TRBD1 (6 bases). The CDR3 loop spans 16 amino acids. The germline gives CDR1 SGHVS, CDR2 FQNEAQ. CDR3 coding DNA: TGTCCCAGCAGCTTAGCTGCAGGGGCGAACACCGGGGAGCTGTTTTTT. Amino acid sequence: CPSSLAAGANTGELFF.

The rearrangement uses TRBV7-9 and TRBJ2-3; 11 nucleotides line up with TRBD1. The length of the CDR3 is 18 residues. V lost 2 bases, J lost 0 bases, and 7 bases stayed unmatched. Per the germline V gene, CDR1 is SEHNR and CDR2 is FQNEAQ (reference sequence). The CDR3 sequence is CASSLRDRGMSSTDTQYF. CDR3 in DNA: TGTGCCAGCAGCTTACGGGACAGGGGGATGTCTAGCACAGATACGCAGTATTTT.

In regard to this clonotype: A read error may be the cause here, since a much bigger clone is one base away. The V gene is TRBV29-1, the J gene TRBJ2-3; D unclear. V was clipped by 6 bases and J by 5 bases, with 12 bases between them. Germline-derived CDR1 and CDR2 are SQVTM and ANQGSEA. The CDR3 runs 12 residues. The CDR3 sequence is CSVVGMVDTQYF. CDR3 in DNA: TGCAGCGTCGTTGGAATGGTAGATACGCAGTATTTT.

As regards this clonotype: This may arise from a read error, as a much more abundant clone is one base away. The chain carries TRBV3-1 and TRBJ2-1; 8 positions agree with TRBD2. With 1 base clipped from V and 13 bases from J, the junction kept 6 bases outside the gene matches. Germline lookup yields CDR1 LGHDT and CDR2 YNNKEL (reference sequence). CDR3 length equals 13 residues. The CDR3 spells CASSQGRGASQFF. CDR3 DNA: TGTGCCAGCAGCCAAGGGCGGGGGGCTAGTCAGTTCTTC.

This chain uses TRBV6-2 or TRBV6-3 with TRBJ2-1; D is possibly TRBD2 (6 bases). The CDR3 spans 14 residues. V was pared by 8 bases and J by 7 bases, with 18 bases between. The germline CDR1 and CDR2 sequences are MNHEY and SVGEGT. In DNA form, the CDR3 reads TGTGCCAGCGGCGGGACTCGCCAATGGAATGAGCAGTTCTTC. Translated: CASGGTRQWNEQFF.

The chain has TRBV20-1 and TRBJ2-7, with 7 nucleotides matching TRBD1. With V trimmed by 4 bases and J by 12 bases, 12 bases remained unmatched. Germline V CDR1 and CDR2: DFQATT, SNEGSKA (reference sequence). This CDR3 region has 12 residues. The CDR3 DNA sequence: TGCAGTGCTACCGGGACAGCCGCCAATCCGTACTTC. This translates into CSATGTAANPYF.

This clonotype turned up a few times. The chain is built from TRBV20-1 and TRBJ2-7; a weak D match, TRBD2 (7 bases). V lost 0 bases to trimming and J lost 4 bases, with 16 bases between them. Germline V gene sequence: CDR1 DFQATT, CDR2 SNEGSKA (reference sequence). This CDR3 comprises 15 residues. The CDR3 nucleotides read TGCAGTGCTAGAGATTGGGCGGGGGACAATTACGAGCAGTACTTC. This sequence encodes CSARDWAGDNYEQYF.

This chain links TRBV28 with TRBJ2-1; D might be TRBD1 or TRBD2, each matching 6 bases. CDR3 length: 16 amino acids. Germline assignment: CDR1 MDHEN and CDR2 SYDVKM. V gave up 7 bases and J gave up 9 bases, with 25 bases separating them. Here the CDR3 reads CASKGPDRGVRSEQFF. DNA of the CDR3: TGTGCCAGCAAGGGTCCAGATAGGGGGGTTAGAAGTGAGCAGTTCTTC.

This clonotype was detected a few times. The chain couples TRBV14 to TRBJ2-7; 8 bases match TRBD2. Trimming removed 2 bases from V and 6 bases from J; junction bases left unmatched: 9. CDR1 SGHDN and CDR2 FVKESK come from the germline V gene. The CDR3 consists of 15 residues. The CDR3 loop is CASSQFISGVGEQYF. CDR3 in DNA: TGTGCCAGCAGCCAATTTATTAGCGGGGTCGGCGAGCAGTACTTC.

This chain joins TRBV12-3 or TRBV12-4 and TRBJ2-2; 9 bases align to TRBD1. V lost 7 bases, J lost 6 bases, and 9 bases stayed unmatched. CDR3 length: 15 amino acids. Here the CDR3 DNA reads TGTGCCAGCACTCGGGAAGACAGGGGGGCCGGGGAGCTGTTTTTT. Amino acid sequence: CASTREDRGAGELFF.

The CDR3 loop reads CASAVNREASTQYF. CDR3 DNA sequence: TGTGCCAGCGCAGTGAATAGGGAGGCTTCAACGCAGTATTTT. The rearrangement uses TRBV25-1 and TRBJ2-3, with D possibly being TRBD2 (6 bases). This CDR3 spans 14 amino acids. The V end lost 8 bases, the J end lost 9 bases, and 21 bases lay between the germline ends. The germline V gene has CDR1 MGHDK and CDR2 SYGVNS.

Many counts were recorded for this clonotype. The rearrangement joins TRBV5-8 to TRBJ2-7; D remains unclear. Per the germline V gene, CDR1 is SGHTS and CDR2 is YDEGEE. Trimming removed 4 bases at V and 6 bases at J, with 17 bases between. The CDR3 is 14 residues long. CDR3 bases: TGTGCCAGCAGCGCCTCGTGGGCAGACGCCGAGCAGTACTTC. It codes for CASSASWADAEQYF. Variable domain in full (rest from reference TRBV5-8 and TRBJ2-7): EAGVTQSPTHLIKTRGQQATLRCSPISGHTSVYWYQQALGLGLQFLLWYDEGEERNRGNFPPRFSGRQFPNYSSELNVNALELEDSALYLCASSASWADAEQYFGPGTRLTVT.